This is a list of T cell receptor beta chains from one sample in a study of monozygotic twins with inflammatory bowel disease. TCRdb re-called the 5' RACE reads, yielding one record per CDR3 amino acid sequence without DNA. This sample contains around 97,000 distinct CDR3 sequences. The sequenced sample was blood. These receptor sequences come from a human donor with ulcerative colitis or Crohn's disease, or a healthy co-twin of an affected twin (not recorded which). CDR3s include the opening cysteine and the closing phenylalanine or tryptophan.

v_gene	j_gene	CDR3aa
TRBV5-4	TRBJ2-3	CASSLSLGGGTDTQYF
TRBV20-1	TRBJ1-5	CSAPLDRVNQPQHF
TRBV20-1	TRBJ1-5	CSASGSGGNQPQHF
TRBV14	TRBJ2-7	CASSLTIGTGIFHEQYF
TRBV5-1	TRBJ2-5	CASSFREQETQYF
TRBV7-9	TRBJ1-3	CASSSRGGQGASGNTIYF
TRBV28	TRBJ1-5	CASSFRDRVQPQHF
TRBV6-1	TRBJ2-7	CASSFRRIGYEQYF
TRBV12-3/TRBV12-4	TRBJ2-7	CASSRSGGQTYEQYF
TRBV7-2	TRBJ1-1	CASSLARGRGTEAFF
TRBV24-1	TRBJ1-5	CATSDGFPGQGRNQPQHF
TRBV5-5	TRBJ1-6	CASSSDRHSPLHF
TRBV5-1	TRBJ2-1	CASSAETGYNEQFF
TRBV5-6	TRBJ2-1	CASSLDAGSREQFF
TRBV24-1	TRBJ2-3	CATSDTGAGVVDTQYF
TRBV6-1	TRBJ2-7	CASSRGGGAPYEQYF
TRBV5-4	TRBJ2-2	CASTPGTGELFF
TRBV7-3	TRBJ2-3	CASSLGPGSDTQYF
TRBV29-1	TRBJ1-1	CSVGQMNTEAFF
TRBV6-2/TRBV6-3	TRBJ1-5	CASSAFLQGARGQPQHF
TRBV7-9	TRBJ1-3	CASSLVLTLAGNTIYF
TRBV28	TRBJ1-5	CASSSRDRFNQPQHF
TRBV29-1	TRBJ1-2	CSVEEMTGFVNGYTF
TRBV6-2/TRBV6-3	TRBJ2-2	CASSLRGPALNTGELFF
TRBV7-2	TRBJ1-6	CASSLARQGGNSPLHF
TRBV12-3/TRBV12-4	TRBJ1-5	CASSLGQKGERNQPQHF
TRBV14	TRBJ2-6	CASSLQISGANVLTF
TRBV16	TRBJ2-7	CASSQSGREYEQYF